This T cell receptor beta chain came from a study of OX40 agonist ivuxolimab in advanced cancers. General study findings and limits: Antigen specificity remained undetermined for the expanded peripheral T cells.

Some clones are missing from TCRdb's copy, which holds only in-frame ones; the method was immunoSEQ multiplex PCR. The table has 55,000 to 65,000 clones, 77% seen once. The CDR3 spans 13 residues. Trimming removed 1 base from V and 3 bases from J, with 6 bases in between. Germline V gene sequence: CDR1 KGHSH, CDR2 LQKENI. Concerning this clone: No antigen is known for it.

A history of autoimmune disease or systemic immunosuppression excluded patients. The specimen was CD4+ or CD8+ T cells sorted from blood, collected in a trial of the OX40 agonist ivuxolimab. The chain combines TRBV18 with TRBJ1-1; the D is unclear. The TCR originated in an adult with an advanced solid tumor such as melanoma, head and neck, liver or kidney cancer. This CDR3 is CASSPLGYTEAFF. CDR3 nucleotide sequence: TGTGCCAGCTCACCACTCGGATACACTGAAGCTTTCTTT.